This T cell receptor (beta chain) appears in the sequencing data of a study of blood T cell repertoires in COVID-19. Study at large: COVID-19 samples, acute and convalescent, were from the United States, Italy and Spain.

Those designated as exposed participants met a COVID-19 case within 2 weeks before study entry. Germline-derived CDR1 and CDR2 are SGHRS and YFSETQ. V lost 0 bases to trimming and J lost 5 bases; unmatched junction nucleotides: 1. This CDR3 region has 14 residues. Here immunoSEQ multiplex PCR was the method, and the copy in TCRdb shows in-frame clones only, minus some. This table has 250,000 or so clones, less than 95% appearing once. The sequenced sample consisted of PBMCs or T cells enriched from blood (not recorded which). This receptor was obtained from a man aged 35 to 55 who had been exposed to COVID-19. The chain uses TRBV5-1 and TRBJ1-5; 8 bases fit TRBD1. CDR3 nucleotides: TGCGCCAGCAGCTTGGAGACAGGGGATCAGCCCCAGCATTTT. As protein: CASSLETGDQPQHF.